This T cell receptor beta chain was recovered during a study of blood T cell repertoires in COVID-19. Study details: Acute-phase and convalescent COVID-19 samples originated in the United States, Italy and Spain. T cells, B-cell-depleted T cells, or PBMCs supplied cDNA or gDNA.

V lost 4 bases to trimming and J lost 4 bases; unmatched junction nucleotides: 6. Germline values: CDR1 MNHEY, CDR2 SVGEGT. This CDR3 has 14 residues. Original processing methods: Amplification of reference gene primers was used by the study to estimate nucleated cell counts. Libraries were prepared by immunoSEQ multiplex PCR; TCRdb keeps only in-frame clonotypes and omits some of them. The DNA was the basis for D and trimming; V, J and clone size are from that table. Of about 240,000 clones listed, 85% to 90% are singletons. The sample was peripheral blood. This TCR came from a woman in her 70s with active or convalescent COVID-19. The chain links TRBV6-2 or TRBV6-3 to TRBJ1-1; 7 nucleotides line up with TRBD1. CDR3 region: CASSFTGDGTEAFF. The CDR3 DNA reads TGTGCCAGCAGTTTCACAGGGGATGGCACTGAAGCTTTCTTT.